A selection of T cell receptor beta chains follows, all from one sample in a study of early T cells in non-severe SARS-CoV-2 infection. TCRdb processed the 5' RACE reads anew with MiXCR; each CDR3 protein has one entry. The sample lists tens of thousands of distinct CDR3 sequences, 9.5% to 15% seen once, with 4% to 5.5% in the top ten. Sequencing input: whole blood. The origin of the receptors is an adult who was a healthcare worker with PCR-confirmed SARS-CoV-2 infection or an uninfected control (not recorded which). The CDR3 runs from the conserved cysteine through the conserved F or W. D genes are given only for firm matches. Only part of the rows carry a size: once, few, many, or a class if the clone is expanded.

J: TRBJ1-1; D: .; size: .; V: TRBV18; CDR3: CASSSLTGRALNTEAFF; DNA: TGTGCCAGCTCATCACTAACGGGGCGGGCTTTGAACACTGAAGCTTTCTTT
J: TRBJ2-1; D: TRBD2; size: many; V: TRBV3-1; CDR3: CASSPGLAHNEQFF; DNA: TGTGCCAGCAGCCCGGGACTAGCCCACAATGAGCAGTTCTTC
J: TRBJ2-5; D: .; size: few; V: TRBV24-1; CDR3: CATSDLLETQYF; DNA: TGTGCCACCAGTGATTTGCTAGAGACCCAGTACTTC
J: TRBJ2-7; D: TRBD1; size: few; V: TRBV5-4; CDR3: CASSSDRGSAYEQYF; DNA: TGTGCCAGCAGCTCCGACAGGGGGTCAGCCTACGAGCAGTACTTC
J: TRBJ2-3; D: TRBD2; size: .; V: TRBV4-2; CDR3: CASSQDRTREDLDTQYF; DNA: TGTGCCAGCAGCCAAGATCGGACTAGAGAAGACCTAGATACGCAGTATTTT
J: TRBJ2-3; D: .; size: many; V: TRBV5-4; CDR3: CASSSGGGISDTQYF; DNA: TGTGCCAGCAGCTCCGGAGGGGGCATCTCAGATACGCAGTATTTT
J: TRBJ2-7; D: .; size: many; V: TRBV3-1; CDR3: CASSLKRSSYEQYF; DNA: TGTGCCAGCAGCCTGAAGCGGAGCTCCTACGAGCAGTACTTC
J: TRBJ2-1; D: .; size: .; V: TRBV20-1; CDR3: CSASSPSSYNEQFF; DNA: TGCAGTGCTAGTTCGCCGAGCTCCTACAATGAGCAGTTCTTC
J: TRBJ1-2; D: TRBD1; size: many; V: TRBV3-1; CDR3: CASSQAGQGSYGYTF; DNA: TGTGCCAGCAGCCAAGCGGGACAGGGGAGTTACGGCTACACCTTC
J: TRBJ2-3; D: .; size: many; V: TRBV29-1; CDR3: CSGHSGFGDTQYF; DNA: TGCAGCGGGCATAGCGGTTTCGGAGATACGCAGTATTTT
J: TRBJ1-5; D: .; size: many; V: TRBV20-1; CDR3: CSAQQGGQPQHF; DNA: TGCAGTGCTCAACAGGGCGGACAGCCCCAGCATTTT
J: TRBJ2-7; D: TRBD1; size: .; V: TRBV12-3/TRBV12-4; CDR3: CASTRDRQRQYF; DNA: TGTGCCAGCACCCGGGACAGACAAAGGCAGTACTTC
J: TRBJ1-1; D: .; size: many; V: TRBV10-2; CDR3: CASSTAENTEAFF; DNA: TGCGCCAGCAGTACGGCGGAGAACACTGAAGCTTTCTTT
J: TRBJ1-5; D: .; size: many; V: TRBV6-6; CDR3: CASSLDNQPQHF; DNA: TGTGCCAGCAGTTTGGACAATCAGCCCCAGCATTTT
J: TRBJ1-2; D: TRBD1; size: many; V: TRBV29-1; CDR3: CSVGTGVYGYTF; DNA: TGCAGCGTTGGGACAGGGGTTTATGGCTACACCTTC
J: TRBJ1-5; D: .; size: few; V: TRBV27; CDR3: CASRPPNSNQPQHF; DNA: TGTGCCAGCAGGCCCCCGAATAGCAATCAGCCCCAGCATTTT
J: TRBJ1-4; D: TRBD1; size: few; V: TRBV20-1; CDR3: CSVRRQGREKLFF; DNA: TGCAGTGTCCGGAGACAGGGTCGGGAAAAACTGTTTTTT